The rows below give T cell receptor beta chains drawn from one sample of a study of early T cells in non-severe SARS-CoV-2 infection. Via MiXCR, TCRdb re-called the 5' RACE reads, giving one row per CDR3 protein. The sample includes 55,000 to 75,000 distinct CDR3 sequences, roughly a tenth of them seen just once. The sequencing sample was made of whole blood. The receptors shown here come from an adult who was a healthcare worker with PCR-confirmed SARS-CoV-2 infection or an uninfected control (not recorded which). The CDR3 runs from the conserved cysteine through the conserved F or W. D genes are given only for firm matches. Expanded clones are given a class, and other clones once, few, many or no size at all.

v_gene: TRBV7-9
j_gene: TRBJ1-1
abundance: many
d_gene: -
CDR3nt: TGTGCCAGCAGCTTAGCGTGGGTGGCTGAAGCTTTCTTT
CDR3aa: CASSLAWVAEAFF

v_gene: TRBV9
j_gene: TRBJ2-5
abundance: many
d_gene: -
CDR3nt: TGTGCCAGCAGTACTGCCTGGCCGGGAGAGACCCAGTACTTC
CDR3aa: CASSTAWPGETQYF

v_gene: TRBV12-3/TRBV12-4
j_gene: TRBJ2-6
abundance: -
d_gene: -
CDR3nt: TGTGCCAGCAGTTTAGGCGCCAACGTCCTGACTTTC
CDR3aa: CASSLGANVLTF

v_gene: TRBV6-1
j_gene: TRBJ2-5
abundance: -
d_gene: -
CDR3nt: TGTGCCAGCAGACAGGCACAAGAGACCCAGTACTTC
CDR3aa: CASRQAQETQYF

v_gene: TRBV7-9
j_gene: TRBJ1-2
abundance: many
d_gene: -
CDR3nt: TGTGCCAGCAGCCTATTAGGAGCTAACTATGGCTACACCTTC
CDR3aa: CASSLLGANYGYTF

v_gene: TRBV12-3/TRBV12-4
j_gene: TRBJ2-5
abundance: many
d_gene: -
CDR3nt: TGTGCCAGCAGTTCTAGGGTAGAGACCCAGTACTTC
CDR3aa: CASSSRVETQYF

v_gene: TRBV20-1
j_gene: TRBJ1-1
abundance: few
d_gene: -
CDR3nt: TGCAGTGCCCCCGGGACGGCTATGAACACTGAAGCTTTCTTT
CDR3aa: CSAPGTAMNTEAFF

v_gene: TRBV20-1
j_gene: TRBJ2-3
abundance: -
d_gene: -
CDR3nt: TGCAGTGCTAGAGATCACGGAGGGGGCACAGATACGCAGTATTTT
CDR3aa: CSARDHGGGTDTQYF

v_gene: TRBV19
j_gene: TRBJ1-2
abundance: few
d_gene: -
CDR3nt: TGTGCCAGTAGTATAGATGCAGAAACCTATGGCTACACCTTC
CDR3aa: CASSIDAETYGYTF

v_gene: TRBV6-1
j_gene: TRBJ1-5
abundance: -
d_gene: -
CDR3nt: TGTGCCAGCAGCCATGGGACGGTCCCAAGCAATCAGCCCCAGCATTTT
CDR3aa: CASSHGTVPSNQPQHF

v_gene: TRBV5-1
j_gene: TRBJ1-1
abundance: few
d_gene: -
CDR3nt: TGCGCCAGTTCCCTGTCGGGAGGCTTGAACACTGAAGCTTTCTTT
CDR3aa: CASSLSGGLNTEAFF

v_gene: TRBV3-1
j_gene: TRBJ2-3
abundance: -
d_gene: TRBD2
CDR3nt: TGTGCCAGCAGCCAAGAACTACTAGCGGGGCTGGATACGCAGTATTTT
CDR3aa: CASSQELLAGLDTQYF

v_gene: TRBV7-8
j_gene: TRBJ2-1
abundance: -
d_gene: -
CDR3nt: TGTGCCAGCAGCTTTGGTCCCCTCGTTGAGCAGTTCTTC
CDR3aa: CASSFGPLVEQFF

v_gene: TRBV12-3/TRBV12-4
j_gene: TRBJ1-1
abundance: many
d_gene: -
CDR3nt: TGTGCCAGCAGTTTGAAAGGGGCGAAATTCATGAACACTGAAGCTTTCTTT
CDR3aa: CASSLKGAKFMNTEAFF

v_gene: TRBV6-6
j_gene: TRBJ1-5
abundance: many
d_gene: -
CDR3nt: TGTGCCAGCAGTTACTCGCAATCGCCGAGAGGACAGCCCCAGCATTTT
CDR3aa: CASSYSQSPRGQPQHF

v_gene: TRBV24-1
j_gene: TRBJ2-1
abundance: few
d_gene: TRBD1
CDR3nt: TGTGCCACCAGTGACCGACGGACAGGGCGTGCCTACAATGAGCAGTTCTTC
CDR3aa: CATSDRRTGRAYNEQFF

v_gene: TRBV6-6
j_gene: TRBJ2-1
abundance: many
d_gene: TRBD2
CDR3nt: TGTGCCAGCAGTTTATACGGGACTAACAATGAGCAGTTCTTC
CDR3aa: CASSLYGTNNEQFF

v_gene: TRBV6-1
j_gene: TRBJ2-1
abundance: few
d_gene: TRBD2
CDR3nt: TGTGCCAGCAGATCCTGGACTAGCGGGGGGGACAATGAGCAGTTCTTC
CDR3aa: CASRSWTSGGDNEQFF

v_gene: TRBV6-5
j_gene: TRBJ2-1
abundance: many
d_gene: TRBD2
CDR3nt: TGTGCCAGCAGTTACAGTCTAGCGGGGGGCTCCTACAATGAGCAGTTCTTC
CDR3aa: CASSYSLAGGSYNEQFF

v_gene: TRBV14
j_gene: TRBJ1-6
abundance: -
d_gene: -
CDR3nt: TGTGCCAGCAGCCAAGATCTCGGGGTGAGGAATTCACCCCTCCACTTT
CDR3aa: CASSQDLGVRNSPLHF

v_gene: TRBV6-6
j_gene: TRBJ1-6
abundance: -
d_gene: -
CDR3nt: TGTGCCAGCAGTTCCCGAGCGGGCTACTATAATTCACCCCTCCACTTT
CDR3aa: CASSSRAGYYNSPLHF

v_gene: TRBV7-2
j_gene: TRBJ2-5
abundance: -
d_gene: TRBD2
CDR3nt: TGTGCCAGCAGCTCCAGGGCTAGCGGGGTGGATATACAGACCCAGTACTTC
CDR3aa: CASSSRASGVDIQTQYF

v_gene: TRBV20-1
j_gene: TRBJ2-5
abundance: many
d_gene: TRBD1
CDR3nt: TGCAGTGCTAGATCCTTTTCAGGGGGAGAGACCCAGTACTTC
CDR3aa: CSARSFSGGETQYF

v_gene: TRBV29-1
j_gene: TRBJ1-2
abundance: many
d_gene: -
CDR3nt: TGCAGCGTTGCCGGGCAGCTCTATGGCTACACCTTC
CDR3aa: CSVAGQLYGYTF

v_gene: TRBV6-1
j_gene: TRBJ2-1
abundance: many
d_gene: -
CDR3nt: TGTGCCAGCAGTGAAAGGAGAGAGCAGTTCTTC
CDR3aa: CASSERREQFF

v_gene: TRBV12-3/TRBV12-4
j_gene: TRBJ1-4
abundance: -
d_gene: TRBD1
CDR3nt: TGTGCCAGCAGCCCCGACAGGGCGGGTGAAAAACTGTTTTTT
CDR3aa: CASSPDRAGEKLFF

v_gene: TRBV20-1
j_gene: TRBJ1-1
abundance: many
d_gene: -
CDR3nt: TGCAGTGCGGCGGAGGTTGGGGCCCGAGGGAACACTGAAGCTTTCTTT
CDR3aa: CSAAEVGARGNTEAFF

v_gene: TRBV10-3
j_gene: TRBJ2-5
abundance: many
d_gene: -
CDR3nt: TGTGCCATCAGTGAGTCTACCGGACGCGGAGAGACCCAGTACTTC
CDR3aa: CAISESTGRGETQYF

v_gene: TRBV6-6
j_gene: TRBJ2-6
abundance: many
d_gene: -
CDR3nt: TGTGCCACCGGTCGACGAGGGGCCAACGTCCTGACTTTC
CDR3aa: CATGRRGANVLTF

v_gene: TRBV29-1
j_gene: TRBJ1-2
abundance: -
d_gene: TRBD1
CDR3nt: TGCAGCGTTCCCCGCGGGACAGGGCAGGGTATTTATGGCTACACCTTC
CDR3aa: CSVPRGTGQGIYGYTF

v_gene: TRBV7-2
j_gene: TRBJ1-4
abundance: many
d_gene: -
CDR3nt: TGTGCCAGCAGCCACGAGGTTAATGAAAAACTGTTTTTT
CDR3aa: CASSHEVNEKLFF

v_gene: TRBV20-1
j_gene: TRBJ1-2
abundance: many
d_gene: TRBD1
CDR3nt: TGCAGTGCTACAGGGGGCGGCTATGGCTACACCTTC
CDR3aa: CSATGGGYGYTF

v_gene: TRBV29-1
j_gene: TRBJ2-1
abundance: few
d_gene: TRBD1
CDR3nt: TGCAGCGTCACCGGGACAGGGGTTTACAATGAGCAGTTCTTC
CDR3aa: CSVTGTGVYNEQFF

v_gene: TRBV20-1
j_gene: TRBJ1-4
abundance: few
d_gene: TRBD1
CDR3nt: TGCAGTGCTAGAAGACAGGGAGAAAAACTGTTTTTT
CDR3aa: CSARRQGEKLFF

v_gene: TRBV13
j_gene: TRBJ1-1
abundance: many
d_gene: -
CDR3nt: TGTGCCAGCAGCTGGCCGGGACAACGAGGAAGGAACACTGAAGCTTTCTTT
CDR3aa: CASSWPGQRGRNTEAFF

v_gene: TRBV5-1
j_gene: TRBJ1-4
abundance: few
d_gene: -
CDR3nt: TGCGCCAGCAGCCCGGACGGAGATAATGAAAAACTGTTTTTT
CDR3aa: CASSPDGDNEKLFF

v_gene: TRBV24-1
j_gene: TRBJ1-1
abundance: -
d_gene: TRBD1
CDR3nt: TGTGCCACCAGTGATGGACAGGGGATGAACACTGAAGCTTTCTTT
CDR3aa: CATSDGQGMNTEAFF

v_gene: TRBV18
j_gene: TRBJ1-5
abundance: many
d_gene: -
CDR3nt: TGTGCCAGCTCACCACCGGATCAGCCCCAGCATTTT
CDR3aa: CASSPPDQPQHF

v_gene: TRBV5-6
j_gene: TRBJ1-3
abundance: few
d_gene: -
CDR3nt: TGTGCCAGCAGCTTGGTATCAGGCTTACCGTCTGGAAACACCATATATTTT
CDR3aa: CASSLVSGLPSGNTIYF

v_gene: TRBV6-6
j_gene: TRBJ2-1
abundance: few
d_gene: TRBD2
CDR3nt: TGTGCCAGCAGTTACCCCATGGGGGGGGGTAACGAGCAGTTCTTC
CDR3aa: CASSYPMGGGNEQFF

v_gene: TRBV9
j_gene: TRBJ2-5
abundance: -
d_gene: -
CDR3nt: TGTGCCAGCAGCGTAGGGCCCCGGGGGGAGACCCAGTACTTC
CDR3aa: CASSVGPRGETQYF

v_gene: TRBV6-1
j_gene: TRBJ1-5
abundance: -
d_gene: TRBD1
CDR3nt: TGTGCCAGCAGTGAGAGGGACAGGGATAGCAATCAGCCCCAGCATTTT
CDR3aa: CASSERDRDSNQPQHF

v_gene: TRBV5-1
j_gene: TRBJ1-4
abundance: few
d_gene: TRBD1
CDR3nt: TGCGCCAGCAGCACGGACAGGGGGGACGGTGAAAAACTGTTTTTT
CDR3aa: CASSTDRGDGEKLFF

v_gene: TRBV12-3/TRBV12-4
j_gene: TRBJ1-1
abundance: -
d_gene: -
CDR3nt: TGTGCCAGCAGACTGACCCCCGAGGGGAACACTGAAGCTTTCTTT
CDR3aa: CASRLTPEGNTEAFF

v_gene: TRBV6-1
j_gene: TRBJ2-6
abundance: few
d_gene: -
CDR3nt: TGTGCCAGCGGTTCGTCCTATCTCTCTGGGGCCAACGTCCTGACTTTC
CDR3aa: CASGSSYLSGANVLTF

v_gene: TRBV2
j_gene: TRBJ1-1
abundance: few
d_gene: -
CDR3nt: TGTGCCAGCAATACGCGGGTGGGGACTGAAGCTTTCTTT
CDR3aa: CASNTRVGTEAFF

v_gene: TRBV6-1
j_gene: TRBJ2-2
abundance: many
d_gene: TRBD1
CDR3nt: TGTGCCAGCAACTCACAGGGGGCCTGGACCGGGGAGCTGTTTTTT
CDR3aa: CASNSQGAWTGELFF

v_gene: TRBV7-8
j_gene: TRBJ1-3
abundance: many
d_gene: -
CDR3nt: TGTGCCAGCAGCTCGAACATACAGGGATCTGGAAACACCATATATTTT
CDR3aa: CASSSNIQGSGNTIYF

v_gene: TRBV20-1
j_gene: TRBJ2-6
abundance: few
d_gene: -
CDR3nt: TGCAGTGCTAGCTCCAACCAGTTACCTGGGGCCAACGTCCTGACTTTC
CDR3aa: CSASSNQLPGANVLTF

v_gene: TRBV5-1
j_gene: TRBJ2-5
abundance: -
d_gene: -
CDR3nt: TGCGCCAGCAGCTTATCGGGGGAAGAGACCCAGTACTTC
CDR3aa: CASSLSGEETQYF

v_gene: TRBV5-4
j_gene: TRBJ2-1
abundance: -
d_gene: -
CDR3nt: TGTGCCAGCAGCTTAATATTCGATGAGCAGTTCTTC
CDR3aa: CASSLIFDEQFF

v_gene: TRBV7-9
j_gene: TRBJ2-1
abundance: -
d_gene: -
CDR3nt: TGTGCCAGCAGCTTAGAGGGAGTGAGGGGGGCCTCCTACAATGAGCAGTTCTTC
CDR3aa: CASSLEGVRGASYNEQFF

v_gene: TRBV12-3/TRBV12-4
j_gene: TRBJ2-4
abundance: few
d_gene: -
CDR3nt: TGTGCCAGCAGTTTGTGGCAGGAGGCAGAAAACATTCAGTACTTC
CDR3aa: CASSLWQEAENIQYF

v_gene: TRBV20-1
j_gene: TRBJ1-6
abundance: many
d_gene: TRBD1
CDR3nt: TGCAGTGCTAGTAGGGGACAGTCAAATCGCGGGGCACCCCTCCACTTT
CDR3aa: CSASRGQSNRGAPLHF

v_gene: TRBV20-1
j_gene: TRBJ1-1
abundance: many
d_gene: TRBD1
CDR3nt: TGCAGTGCCGACGCCGTAGGGGGCGGGGGTAACACTGAAGCTTTCTTT
CDR3aa: CSADAVGGGGNTEAFF